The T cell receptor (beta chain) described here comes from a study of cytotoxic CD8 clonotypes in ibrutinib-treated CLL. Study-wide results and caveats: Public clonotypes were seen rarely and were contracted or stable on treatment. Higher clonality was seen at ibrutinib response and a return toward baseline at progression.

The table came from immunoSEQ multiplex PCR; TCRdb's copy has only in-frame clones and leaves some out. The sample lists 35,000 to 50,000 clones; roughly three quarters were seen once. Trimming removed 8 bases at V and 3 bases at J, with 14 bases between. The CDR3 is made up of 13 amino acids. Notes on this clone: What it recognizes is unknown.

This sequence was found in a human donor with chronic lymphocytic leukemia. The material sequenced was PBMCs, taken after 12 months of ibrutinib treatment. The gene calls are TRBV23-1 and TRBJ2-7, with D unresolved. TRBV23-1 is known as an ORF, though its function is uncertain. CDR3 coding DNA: TGCGCCAGCCCGTCCGGTCGTCACTACGAGCAGTACTTC. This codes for CASPSGRHYEQYF.